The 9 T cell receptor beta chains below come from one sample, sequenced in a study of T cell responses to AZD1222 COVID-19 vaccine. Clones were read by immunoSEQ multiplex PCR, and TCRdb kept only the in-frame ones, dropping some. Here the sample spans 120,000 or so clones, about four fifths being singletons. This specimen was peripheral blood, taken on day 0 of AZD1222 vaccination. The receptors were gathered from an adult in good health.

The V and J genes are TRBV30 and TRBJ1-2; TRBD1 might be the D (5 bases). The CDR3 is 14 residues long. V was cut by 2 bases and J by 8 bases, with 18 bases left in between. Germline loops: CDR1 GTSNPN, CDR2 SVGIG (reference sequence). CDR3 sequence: CAWSSQAGGQGYTF. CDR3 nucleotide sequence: TGTGCCTGGAGTTCCCAGGCGGGAGGACAAGGCTACACCTTC.

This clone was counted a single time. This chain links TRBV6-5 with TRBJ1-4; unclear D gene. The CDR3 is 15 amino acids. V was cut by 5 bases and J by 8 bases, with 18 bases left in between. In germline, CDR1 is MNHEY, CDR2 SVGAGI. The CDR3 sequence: CASSTQHGSREKLFF. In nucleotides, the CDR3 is TGTGCCAGCAGTACCCAACACGGGTCCAGGGAAAAACTGTTTTTT.

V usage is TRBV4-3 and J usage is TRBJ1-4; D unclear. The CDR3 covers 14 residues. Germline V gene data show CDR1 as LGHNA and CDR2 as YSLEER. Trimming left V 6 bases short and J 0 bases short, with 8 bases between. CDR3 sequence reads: CASSLSSTNEKLFF. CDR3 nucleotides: TGCGCCAGCAGTTTATCCTCAACTAATGAAAAACTGTTTTTT.

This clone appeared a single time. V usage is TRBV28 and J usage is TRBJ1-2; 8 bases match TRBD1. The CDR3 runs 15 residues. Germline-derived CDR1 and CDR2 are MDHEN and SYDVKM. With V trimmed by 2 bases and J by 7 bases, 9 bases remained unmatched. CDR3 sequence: CASSLTSRGQGGYTF. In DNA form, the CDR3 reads TGTGCCAGCAGTTTAACATCCAGGGGGCAGGGTGGCTACACCTTC.

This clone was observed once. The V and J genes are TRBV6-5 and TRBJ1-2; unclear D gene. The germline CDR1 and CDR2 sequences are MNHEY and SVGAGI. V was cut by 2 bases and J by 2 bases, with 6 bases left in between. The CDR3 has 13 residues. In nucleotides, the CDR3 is TGTGCCAGCAGTTACGGGGAGAACTATGGCTACACCTTC. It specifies CASSYGENYGYTF.

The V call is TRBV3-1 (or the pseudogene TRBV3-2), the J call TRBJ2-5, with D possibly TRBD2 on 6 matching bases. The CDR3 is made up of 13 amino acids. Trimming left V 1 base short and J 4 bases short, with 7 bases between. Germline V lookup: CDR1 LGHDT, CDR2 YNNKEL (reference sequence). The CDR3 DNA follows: TGTGCCAGCAGCCAAGCGGGAGCAGAGACCCAGTACTTC. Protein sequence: CASSQAGAETQYF.

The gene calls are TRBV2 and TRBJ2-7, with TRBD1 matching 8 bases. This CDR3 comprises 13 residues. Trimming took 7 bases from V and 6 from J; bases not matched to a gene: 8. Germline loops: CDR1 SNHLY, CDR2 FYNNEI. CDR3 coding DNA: TGTGCCAGCAAACCGGGACAGGCGGGCGAGCAGTACTTC. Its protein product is CASKPGQAGEQYF.

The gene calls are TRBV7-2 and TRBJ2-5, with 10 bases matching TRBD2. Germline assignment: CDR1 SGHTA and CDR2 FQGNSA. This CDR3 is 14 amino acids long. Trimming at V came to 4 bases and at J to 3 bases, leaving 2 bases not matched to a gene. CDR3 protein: CASSSGLAKETQYF. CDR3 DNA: TGTGCCAGCAGCTCGGGACTAGCGAAAGAGACCCAGTACTTC.

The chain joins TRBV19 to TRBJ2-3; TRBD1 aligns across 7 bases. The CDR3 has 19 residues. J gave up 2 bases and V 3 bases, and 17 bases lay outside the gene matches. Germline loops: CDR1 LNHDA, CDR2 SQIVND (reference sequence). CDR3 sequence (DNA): TGTGCCAGTAGTATCTTCTTTTCGCGTGGGACAGCGTACACAGATACGCAGTATTTT. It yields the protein CASSIFFSRGTAYTDTQYF.